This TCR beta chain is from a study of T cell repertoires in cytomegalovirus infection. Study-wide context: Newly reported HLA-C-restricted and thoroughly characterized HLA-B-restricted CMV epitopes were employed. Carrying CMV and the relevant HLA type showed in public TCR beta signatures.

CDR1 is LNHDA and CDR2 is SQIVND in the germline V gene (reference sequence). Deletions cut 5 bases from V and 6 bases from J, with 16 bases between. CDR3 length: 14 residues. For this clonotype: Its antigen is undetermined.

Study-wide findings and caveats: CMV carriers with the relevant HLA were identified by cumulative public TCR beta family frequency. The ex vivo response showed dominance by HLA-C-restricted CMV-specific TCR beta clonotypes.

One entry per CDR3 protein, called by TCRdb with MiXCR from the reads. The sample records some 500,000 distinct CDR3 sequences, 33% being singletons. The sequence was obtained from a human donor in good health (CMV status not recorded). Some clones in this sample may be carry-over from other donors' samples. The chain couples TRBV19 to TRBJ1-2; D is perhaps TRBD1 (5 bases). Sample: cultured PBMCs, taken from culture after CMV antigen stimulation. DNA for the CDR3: TGTGCCAGTAGTTCCTGGACGGGGGGAGATGGCTACACCTTC. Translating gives CASSSWTGGDGYTF.